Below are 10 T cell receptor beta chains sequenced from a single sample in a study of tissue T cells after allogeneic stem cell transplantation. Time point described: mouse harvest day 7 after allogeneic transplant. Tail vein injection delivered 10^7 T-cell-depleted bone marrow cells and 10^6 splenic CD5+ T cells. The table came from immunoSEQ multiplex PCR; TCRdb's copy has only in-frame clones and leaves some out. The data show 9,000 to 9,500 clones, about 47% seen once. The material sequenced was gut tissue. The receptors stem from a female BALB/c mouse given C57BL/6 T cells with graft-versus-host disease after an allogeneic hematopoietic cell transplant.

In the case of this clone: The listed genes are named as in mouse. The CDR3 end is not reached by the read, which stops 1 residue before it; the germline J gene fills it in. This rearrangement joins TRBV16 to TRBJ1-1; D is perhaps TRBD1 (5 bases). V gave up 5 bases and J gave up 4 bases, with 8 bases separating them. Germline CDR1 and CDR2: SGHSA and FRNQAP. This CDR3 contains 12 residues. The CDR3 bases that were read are TGTGCAAGCAGCGTGGACATCACAGAAGTCTTC. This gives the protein CASSVDITEVF. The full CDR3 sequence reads CASSVDITEVFF.

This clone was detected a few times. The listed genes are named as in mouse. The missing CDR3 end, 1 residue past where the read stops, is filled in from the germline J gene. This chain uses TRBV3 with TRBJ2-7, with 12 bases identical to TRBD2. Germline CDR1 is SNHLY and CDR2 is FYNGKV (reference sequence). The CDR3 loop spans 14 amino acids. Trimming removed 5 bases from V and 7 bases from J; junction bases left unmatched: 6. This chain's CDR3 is CASSGRLGGREQYF. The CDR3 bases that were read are TGTGCCAGCAGCGGTCGACTGGGGGGGCGAGAACAGTAC.

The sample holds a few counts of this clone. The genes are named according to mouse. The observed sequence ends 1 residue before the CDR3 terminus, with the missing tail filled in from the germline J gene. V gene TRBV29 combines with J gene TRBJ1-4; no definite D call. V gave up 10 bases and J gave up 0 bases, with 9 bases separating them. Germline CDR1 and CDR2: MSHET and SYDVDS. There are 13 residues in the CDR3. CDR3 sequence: CATGRISNERLFF. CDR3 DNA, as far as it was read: TGTGCTACGGGCCGGATTTCCAACGAAAGATTATTT.

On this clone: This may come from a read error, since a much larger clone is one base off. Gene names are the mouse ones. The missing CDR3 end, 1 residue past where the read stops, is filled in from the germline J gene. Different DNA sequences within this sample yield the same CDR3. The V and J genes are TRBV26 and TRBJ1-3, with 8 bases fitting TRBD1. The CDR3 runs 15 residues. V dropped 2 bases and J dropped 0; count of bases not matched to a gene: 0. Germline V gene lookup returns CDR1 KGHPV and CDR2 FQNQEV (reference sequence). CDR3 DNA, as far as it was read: TGTGCCAGCAGTCTGGACAGGGGTTCTGGAAATACGCTCTAT. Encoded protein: CASSLDRGSGNTLY. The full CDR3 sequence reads CASSLDRGSGNTLYF.

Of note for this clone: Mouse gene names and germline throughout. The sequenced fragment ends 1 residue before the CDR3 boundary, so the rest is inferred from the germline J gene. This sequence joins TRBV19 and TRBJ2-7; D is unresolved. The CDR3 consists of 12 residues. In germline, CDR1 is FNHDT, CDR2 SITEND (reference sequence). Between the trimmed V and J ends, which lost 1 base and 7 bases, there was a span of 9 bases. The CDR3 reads CASSISGREQYF. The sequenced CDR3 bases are TGTGCCAGCAGTATATCGGGGAGGGAACAGTAC.

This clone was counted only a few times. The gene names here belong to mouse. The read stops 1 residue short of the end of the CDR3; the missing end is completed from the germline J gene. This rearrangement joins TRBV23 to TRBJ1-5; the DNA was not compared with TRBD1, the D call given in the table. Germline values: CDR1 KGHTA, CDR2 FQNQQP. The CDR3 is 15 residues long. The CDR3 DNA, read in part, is TGCTCCAGCAGTCAATCCCCAAATAACAACCAGGCTCCGCTT. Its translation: CSSSQSPNNNQAPL. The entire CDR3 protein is CSSSQSPNNNQAPLF.

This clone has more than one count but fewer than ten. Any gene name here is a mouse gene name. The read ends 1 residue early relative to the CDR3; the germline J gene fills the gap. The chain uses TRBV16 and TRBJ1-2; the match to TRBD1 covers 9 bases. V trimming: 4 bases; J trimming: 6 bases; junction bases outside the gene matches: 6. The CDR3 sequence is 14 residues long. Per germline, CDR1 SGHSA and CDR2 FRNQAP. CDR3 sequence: CASSSGTGRTDYTF. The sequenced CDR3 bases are TGTGCAAGCAGCTCCGGGACAGGGAGGACCGACTACACC.

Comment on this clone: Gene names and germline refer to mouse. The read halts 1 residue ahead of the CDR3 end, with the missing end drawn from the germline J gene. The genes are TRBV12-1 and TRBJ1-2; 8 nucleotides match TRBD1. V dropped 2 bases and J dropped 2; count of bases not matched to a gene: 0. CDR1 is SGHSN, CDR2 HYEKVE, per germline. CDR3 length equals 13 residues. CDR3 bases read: TGTGCCAGCTCTCGACAGGGGAACTCCGACTACACC. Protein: CASSRQGNSDYT. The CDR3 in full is CASSRQGNSDYTF. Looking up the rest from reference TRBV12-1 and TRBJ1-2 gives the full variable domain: DSGVVQSPRHIIKEKGGRSVLTCIPISGHSNVVWYQQTLGKELKFLIQHYEKVERDKGFLPSRFSVQQFDDYHSEMNMSALELEDSAMYFCASSRQGNSDYTFGSGTRLLVI.

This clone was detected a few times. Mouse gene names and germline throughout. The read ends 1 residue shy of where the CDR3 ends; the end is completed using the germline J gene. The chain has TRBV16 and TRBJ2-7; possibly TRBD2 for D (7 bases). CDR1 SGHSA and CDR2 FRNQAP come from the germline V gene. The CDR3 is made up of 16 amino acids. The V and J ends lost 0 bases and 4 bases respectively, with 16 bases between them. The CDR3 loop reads CASSLDLSGGLYEQYF. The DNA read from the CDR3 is TGTGCAAGCAGCTTAGATTTGTCTGGGGGCTTATATGAACAGTAC.

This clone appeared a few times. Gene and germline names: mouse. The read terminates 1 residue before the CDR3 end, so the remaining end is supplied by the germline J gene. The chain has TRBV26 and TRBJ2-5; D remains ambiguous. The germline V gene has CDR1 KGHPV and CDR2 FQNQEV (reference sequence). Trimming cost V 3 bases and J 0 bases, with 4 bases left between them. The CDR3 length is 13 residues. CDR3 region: CASSLQNQDTQYF. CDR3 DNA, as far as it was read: TGTGCCAGCAGTCTCCAGAACCAAGACACCCAGTAC.